These T cell receptor beta chains were read from a single sample in a study of T-cell memory formation after mild COVID-19. TCRdb itself ran the 5' RACE reads through MiXCR, one entry per CDR3 protein. Among about 610,000 distinct CDR3 sequences listed, approximately 15% were seen once. The specimen was PBMCs or a T cell subset sorted from them (not recorded which). The receptors stem from an adult woman who had mild COVID-19 (a few samples of this study predate the infection). Cell type and time point are not known. CDR3s include the opening cysteine and the closing phenylalanine or tryptophan. The D gene is left open where the match is weak. Only part of the rows carry a size: once, few, many, or a class if the clone is expanded.

D	size	J	V	CDR3	DNA
.	.	TRBJ1-2	TRBV12-3/TRBV12-4	CASSNGGLYGYTF	TGTGCCAGCAGTAATGGGGGCCTCTATGGCTACACCTTC
TRBD2	.	TRBJ2-1	TRBV9	CASSHSVTSGRPENEQFF	TGTGCCAGCAGCCACTCCGTAACTAGCGGGAGACCGGAGAATGAGCAGTTCTTC
.	once	TRBJ1-3	TRBV5-1	CASSLADAGGNTIYF	TGCGCCAGCAGCTTAGCGGACGCCGGCGGAAACACCATATATTTT
.	few	TRBJ2-2	TRBV27	CASSFYLPGSGTGELFF	TGTGCCAGCAGTTTCTACCTCCCCGGGAGTGGGACCGGGGAGCTGTTTTTT
TRBD1	.	TRBJ2-7	TRBV10-3	CAINDRGSYEQYF	TGTGCCATCAACGACAGGGGTTCCTACGAGCAGTACTTC
.	few	TRBJ1-1	TRBV6-2/TRBV6-3	CASRLGSTEAFF	TGTGCCAGCAGACTAGGGAGCACTGAAGCTTTCTTT
.	.	TRBJ1-1	TRBV29-1	CSVHGLVVNTEAFF	TGCAGCGTTCATGGTCTCGTCGTGAACACTGAAGCTTTCTTT
.	.	TRBJ1-1	TRBV20-1	CSARDPGEGGWFTEAFF	TGCAGTGCTAGAGATCCAGGGGAGGGGGGTTGGTTCACTGAAGCTTTCTTT
TRBD2	few	TRBJ2-1	TRBV12-3/TRBV12-4	CASSRGTSGRSEQFF	TGTGCCAGCAGTAGAGGGACTAGCGGGAGAAGTGAGCAGTTCTTC
.	few	TRBJ1-2	TRBV4-1	CASNTPTRGDYGYTF	TGCGCCAGCAATACACCAACCCGGGGTGACTATGGCTACACCTTC
.	.	TRBJ2-4	TRBV7-9	CASSLGWDRTNQNIQYF	TGTGCCAGCAGCTTAGGATGGGATCGGACTAACCAAAACATTCAGTACTTC
.	.	TRBJ1-1	TRBV5-1	CASSSRPEDTEAFF	TGCGCCAGCAGCTCCCGGCCGGAAGACACTGAAGCTTTCTTT
.	.	TRBJ2-7	TRBV5-1	CASSPGSGDYEQYF	TGCGCCAGCAGTCCGGGGTCAGGCGACTACGAGCAGTACTTC
.	.	TRBJ1-2	TRBV20-1	CSARVSGIRNYGYTF	TGCAGTGCTAGAGTCTCCGGAATCAGGAACTATGGCTACACCTTC
.	.	TRBJ1-1	TRBV7-9	CASSPVGGSEAFF	TGTGCCAGCAGCCCTGTGGGGGGCTCTGAAGCTTTCTTT
.	.	TRBJ2-7	TRBV29-1	CSVARSGVSYEQYF	TGCAGCGTTGCCCGGTCAGGGGTAAGCTACGAGCAGTACTTC
TRBD1	.	TRBJ1-3	TRBV5-1	CASSWGLGTEGNTIYF	TGCGCCAGCAGCTGGGGCCTAGGGACAGAGGGAAACACCATATATTTT
TRBD1	many	TRBJ1-2	TRBV6-2/TRBV6-3	CASSYTTGGVDGYTF	TGTGCCAGCAGTTACACCACAGGGGGCGTGGATGGCTACACCTTC
TRBD2	.	TRBJ2-5	TRBV6-6	CATGLSGAKETQYF	TGTGCCACGGGCCTCAGCGGGGCCAAAGAGACCCAGTACTTC
TRBD1	.	TRBJ2-7	TRBV3-1	CASRRQGVSYEQYF	TGTGCCAGCAGGAGACAGGGGGTGTCCTACGAGCAGTACTTC